This is a list of T cell receptor beta chains from one sample in a study of cytomegalovirus exposure and HLA in healthy donors. The method was immunoSEQ multiplex PCR; TCRdb's version includes in-frame clones alone and lacks a portion of them. This sample yields 100,000 or so clones, of which around 78% are seen a single time; 2% to 3% belongs to the top ten. Sample: PBMCs. These receptors originate from a man in his forties or fifties in good health and CMV-seronegative. CDR3s include the opening cysteine and the closing phenylalanine or tryptophan. D genes are given only for firm matches. Clone size is given for some rows only: seen once, a few or many times, or a class if the clone is expanded.

clone size,J gene,D gene,V gene,CDR3 protein,CDR3 DNA
-,TRBJ2-2,TRBD2,TRBV7-6,CASSLEWASGGYATGELFF,TGTGCCAGCAGCTTAGAGTGGGCTAGCGGGGGGTACGCCACCGGGGAGCTGTTTTTT
-,TRBJ2-4,TRBD1,TRBV18,CASSPPGQGIQYF,TGTGCCAGCTCACCGCCCGGACAGGGAATTCAGTACTTC
-,TRBJ2-7,TRBD2,TRBV10-3,CAISESSGGASSYEQYF,TGTGCCATCAGTGAGTCAAGCGGGGGGGCCTCTAGCTACGAGCAGTACTTC
-,TRBJ1-6,-,TRBV19,CASSVPPGQRNSPLHF,TGTGCCAGTAGTGTCCCCCCGGGACAAAGGAATTCACCCCTCCACTTT
-,TRBJ2-2,-,TRBV7-2,CASSFLSSDGELFF,TGTGCCAGCAGCTTCTTGTCGTCAGACGGGGAGCTGTTTTTT
-,TRBJ2-3,TRBD2,TRBV7-2,CASSPHWAGGTDTQYF,TGTGCCAGCAGCCCCCACTGGGCGGGGGGCACAGATACGCAGTATTTT
-,TRBJ2-2,-,TRBV2,CASSEHSYTGELFF,TGTGCCAGCAGTGAACACAGCTACACCGGGGAGCTGTTTTTT
once,TRBJ2-4,TRBD2,TRBV7-2,CASSLATSGGQIQYF,TGTGCCAGCAGCTTAGCGACTAGCGGGGGACAGATTCAGTACTTC
-,TRBJ1-2,-,TRBV7-9,CASSLSSSDHYGYTF,TGTGCCAGCAGCTTAAGCTCGTCTGATCACTATGGCTACACCTTC
-,TRBJ1-1,-,TRBV6-1,CASTSLPVLTEAFF,TGTGCCAGCACCTCCTTGCCGGTTCTCACTGAAGCTTTCTTT
-,TRBJ1-2,-,TRBV11-2,CASSNRAGQGLSNYGYTF,TGTGCCAGCAGCAATAGGGCCGGCCAGGGACTATCTAACTATGGCTACACCTTC
-,TRBJ2-7,TRBD2,TRBV11-2,CASSKAGGAYEQYF,TGTGCCAGCAGCAAAGCGGGGGGGGCCTACGAGCAGTACTTC
few,TRBJ2-3,-,TRBV5-6,CASSPLGASTDTQYF,TGTGCCAGCAGCCCCCTAGGAGCTAGCACAGATACGCAGTATTTT
-,TRBJ1-5,-,TRBV28,CASSLRYQPQHF,TGTGCCAGCAGTTTACGGTATCAGCCCCAGCATTTT
-,TRBJ2-7,-,TRBV18,CASSPRRSYEQYF,TGTGCCAGCTCACCGCGGCGGAGCTACGAGCAGTACTTC
-,TRBJ1-5,TRBD1,TRBV10-3,CAISVGTGVGGSNQPQHF,TGTGCCATCAGTGTGGGGACAGGGGTTGGAGGGAGCAATCAGCCCCAGCATTTT
few,TRBJ1-5,-,TRBV15,CATSRDRGQSNSNQPQHF,TGTGCCACCAGCAGAGATCGAGGGCAGAGTAATAGCAATCAGCCCCAGCATTTT
-,TRBJ1-1,TRBD1,TRBV2,CASTRGALNTEAFF,TGTGCCAGCACCAGGGGGGCCTTGAACACTGAAGCTTTCTTT
-,TRBJ1-1,-,TRBV5-1,CASSLVRMNTEAFF,TGCGCCAGCAGCTTGGTTAGAATGAACACTGAAGCTTTCTTT
-,TRBJ1-2,TRBD1,TRBV19,CASTPPDREIYGYTF,TGTGCCAGTACTCCCCCGGACAGGGAGATCTATGGCTACACCTTC
once,TRBJ2-7,-,TRBV5-1,CASRPRDSSYEQYF,TGCGCCAGCAGACCAAGGGACTCCTCCTACGAGCAGTACTTC
few,TRBJ1-5,-,TRBV4-3,CASSQIPVGQPQHF,TGCGCCAGCAGCCAGATTCCCGTCGGGCAGCCCCAGCATTTT
-,TRBJ1-1,TRBD1,TRBV5-1,CASSWGQGEAFF,TGCGCCAGCAGCTGGGGACAGGGTGAAGCTTTCTTT
-,TRBJ2-7,TRBD1,TRBV9,CASSPGGWPYEQYF,TGTGCCAGCAGCCCAGGGGGTTGGCCCTACGAGCAGTACTTC
-,TRBJ2-2,-,TRBV15,CATSRVRLDNTGELFF,TGTGCCACCAGCAGAGTCCGGCTAGATAACACCGGGGAGCTGTTTTTT
once,TRBJ1-2,-,TRBV28,CASSQSTGIANYGYTF,TGTGCCAGCAGCCAATCAACAGGGATAGCTAACTATGGCTACACCTTC
-,TRBJ1-1,-,TRBV11-2,CASSMLTGYVVAEAFF,TGTGCCAGCAGCATGCTCACAGGGTATGTGGTCGCTGAAGCTTTCTTT
-,TRBJ2-1,TRBD2,TRBV27,CASSFGVAGLSYNEQFF,TGTGCCAGCAGTTTTGGGGTAGCGGGGCTATCCTACAATGAGCAGTTCTTC
-,TRBJ2-3,-,TRBV9,CASSVDTRGLSTDTQYF,TGTGCCAGCAGCGTAGATACGCGGGGGCTCAGCACAGATACGCAGTATTTT
-,TRBJ2-3,TRBD2,TRBV9,CASSVGGGTTDTQYF,TGTGCCAGCAGCGTCGGCGGGGGGACAACAGATACGCAGTATTTT
once,TRBJ2-7,TRBD1,TRBV4-1,CASSSGTGGTSSYEQYF,TGCGCCAGCAGCTCAGGGACAGGGGGCACTAGCTCCTACGAGCAGTACTTC
medium-sized,TRBJ1-3,TRBD1,TRBV2,CASRGTDAMFGNTIYF,TGTGCCAGCAGAGGGACAGACGCCATGTTTGGAAACACCATATATTTT
-,TRBJ2-1,TRBD1,TRBV10-3,CAISGTGTDYNEQFF,TGTGCCATCAGTGGGACCGGGACAGATTACAATGAGCAGTTCTTC
few,TRBJ1-5,-,TRBV27,CASSGGRVQPQHF,TGTGCCAGCAGTGGGGGCAGGGTTCAGCCCCAGCATTTT
-,TRBJ2-2,TRBD1,TRBV19,CASSPTGLFTGELFF,TGTGCCAGTAGTCCGACAGGGTTGTTCACCGGGGAGCTGTTTTTT
-,TRBJ2-5,TRBD1,TRBV10-3,CAISDRTGGGETQYF,TGTGCCATCAGTGATCGGACAGGGGGCGGGGAGACCCAGTACTTC
-,TRBJ1-1,-,TRBV5-1,CASKFELGSTEAFF,TGCGCCAGCAAGTTCGAGTTGGGGAGCACTGAAGCTTTCTTT
-,TRBJ1-1,-,TRBV5-1,CASSLGTALFENTEAFF,TGCGCCAGCAGCTTGGGGACAGCTTTGTTCGAGAACACTGAAGCTTTCTTT
-,TRBJ1-3,-,TRBV5-6,CASSLGPHSGNTIYF,TGTGCCAGCAGCTTGGGGCCACACTCTGGAAACACCATATATTTT
-,TRBJ2-7,TRBD1,TRBV19,CASSMGQGTLYEQYF,TGTGCCAGTAGTATGGGACAGGGGACCCTCTACGAGCAGTACTTC